This T cell receptor beta chain was obtained from a study of technical replicates of blood from several donors. Profiled with immunoSEQ multiplex PCR; TCRdb holds only in-frame clones, not every one. Here the sample spans roughly 82,000 clones, 80% to 95% being singletons. Germline V gene sequence: CDR1 MGHRA, CDR2 YSYEKL. The CDR3 has 16 amino acids. With V trimmed by 1 base and J by 4 bases, 8 bases remained unmatched. This receptor was obtained from a human donor in good health. Sequencing used T cells isolated from PBMCs. The chain has TRBV4-1 and TRBJ2-5; TRBD1 matches at 8 bases. In DNA, the CDR3 is TGCGCCAGCAGCCAAGTTGGACAGGGTGGCCGAGAGACCCAGTACTTC. It codes for CASSQVGQGGRETQYF.